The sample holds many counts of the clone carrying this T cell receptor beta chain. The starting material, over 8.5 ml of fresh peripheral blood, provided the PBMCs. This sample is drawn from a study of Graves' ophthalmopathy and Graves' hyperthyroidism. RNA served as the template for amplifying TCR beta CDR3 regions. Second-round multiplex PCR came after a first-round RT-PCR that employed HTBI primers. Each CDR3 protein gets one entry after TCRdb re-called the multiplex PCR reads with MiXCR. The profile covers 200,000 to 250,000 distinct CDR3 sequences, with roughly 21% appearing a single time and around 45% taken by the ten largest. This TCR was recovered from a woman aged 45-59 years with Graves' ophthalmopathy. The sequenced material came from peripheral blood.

CDR3 nucleotides: TGTGCCAGCAGTTCCGCCGGGAGCTCTTCAGATACGCAGTATTTT. Its protein product is CASSSAGSSSDTQYF. The chain is built from TRBV27 and TRBJ2-3, with D possibly TRBD2 on 6 matching bases. Germline CDR1 is MNHEY and CDR2 is SMNVEV (reference sequence). The V end was cut by 4 bases, the J end by 4 bases, with 15 bases between. The CDR3 covers 15 residues.